This T cell receptor (beta chain) was recorded in a study of T cell responses to AZD1222 COVID-19 vaccine (dated by TCRdb to 2020 to 2022). About the study as a whole: TCR sequencing covered roughly 230 trial participants: roughly 200 given two doses of AZD1222 and 26 given two doses of MenACWY control vaccine. Trial participants were enrolled into age subgroups of 18-55, 56-69 and 70-plus years, which contained around 140, 26 and 57 TCR-sequenced participants, respectively.

V loses 4 bases, J loses 6 bases, and the germline ends lie 9 bases apart. Including cysteine and phenylalanine, the CDR3 has 12 amino acids. Of the read, only the CDR3 DNA is kept; its 36 bases are in frame from base 1. The CDR3 regions of human TCRbeta chains were analyzed by immunosequencing. In the original analysis: TCRs in the repertoires were compared against a reference library of SARS-CoV-2-specific TCRs that had been generated with the MIRA antigen-specificity platform. Breadth was defined as the fraction of unique TCRs that were SARS-CoV-2-associated. Depth was defined as the fraction of total T cells that were SARS-CoV-2-associated. Each spike-specific TCR was assigned to its reactive spike region and to a CD4 or CD8 class using the MIRA data. Log10-transformed breadth and depth values were compared by one-way ANOVA with Sidak's multiple comparisons tests. TCRdb mirrors the immuneACCESS table, restricted to in-frame sequences. Some clones are absent from its copies; in checked studies, under half trace to an unresolved V gene, and the reason for the others is unknown. V, J and clone size were drawn from that table, and D and trimming were deduced from the DNA. For this sample there are over 100,000 clones; 80% to 90% appear just once. In total, the top ten clones hold 4% to 5.5% of the sample.

What the time point label conveys for this sample: about 28 days (+/-7) after the second vaccine dose. Because spike-specific TCR depth and breadth did not differ between the two schedules, AZD1222 recipients who got a second dose at roughly 4 weeks were pooled with those who got a second dose at roughly 12 weeks. Samples from vaccinated people were obtained from the UK trials COV001 and COV002, which included a single-blind randomized controlled phase 2/3 trial of AZD1222 (ChAdOx1 nCoV-19) in healthy adults. For TCRbeta chain sequencing, PBMC samples were collected from trial participants at day 0 and at day 28 after the second dose. In regard to this clone: Its antigen is still unknown. No qualities accompany the bases; no much larger clone lies one base away.

Results the study describes overall, beyond this receptor: After two AZD1222 doses, spike-specific TCR breadth and depth were significantly higher than at day 0 and than in MenACWY recipients. The vaccine-associated CD4 TCRs covered the entire spike protein, and the dominant responses fell in regions 160-218 and 743-854. Because no day 14 peak-response samples were available, repertoires were characterized only after the peak T cell response. Participants were mostly white British, with more females than males. The authors suggested clonal diversity may have been underestimated. Reportedly, almost half of the unique spike-specific TCRs recognized epitopes lying outside the regions that are mutated in the B.1.351 and B.1.1.7 variants. The 56-69-year group was small, and its depth increase did not reach significance, likely because of low power. Conclusions about previously exposed vaccinees are limited, since just six AZD1222 recipients were seropositive for SARS-CoV-2 at baseline.

Recombination linked TRBV12-3 or TRBV12-4 to TRBJ1-2; the D segment cannot be called with confidence. The sequence was obtained from an adult who received the AZD1222 COVID-19 vaccine. The input for sequencing was peripheral blood, taken 28 days after the second AZD1222 dose. CDR3 region: CASSSPADGYTF. The nucleotide sequence reads as follows: TGTGCCAGCAGTTCCCCGGCCGATGGCTACACCTTC.